The clone carrying this T cell receptor (beta chain) was found a few times. The antigen is unknown. This specimen belongs to a study of cytomegalovirus exposure and HLA in healthy donors. Study findings and constraints: Usually a TCR sequence was rare, but some public TCRs were found in many donors. Links to common viral pathogens appeared, in a later analysis, for several of the most significant clusters.

Germline CDR1 is SGHAT and CDR2 is FQNNGV. V shed 3 bases and J shed 4 bases, with 10 bases lying between them. This CDR3 comprises 14 residues. The PCR contained 60 Vbeta and 13 Jbeta primers. Sequencing used immunoSEQ multiplex PCR; TCRdb keeps in-frame clones, though not all of them. Seen here are under 150,000 clones, approximately 70% observed once, and the top ten hold around an eighth. The sequence came from a human donor in good health. Source material: PBMCs. The chain is built from TRBV11-2 and TRBJ1-3, with unresolved D. CDR3 DNA: TGTGCCAGCAGCTTCCAACGAGGGGGAAACACCATATATTTT. Its protein product is CASSFQRGGNTIYF.